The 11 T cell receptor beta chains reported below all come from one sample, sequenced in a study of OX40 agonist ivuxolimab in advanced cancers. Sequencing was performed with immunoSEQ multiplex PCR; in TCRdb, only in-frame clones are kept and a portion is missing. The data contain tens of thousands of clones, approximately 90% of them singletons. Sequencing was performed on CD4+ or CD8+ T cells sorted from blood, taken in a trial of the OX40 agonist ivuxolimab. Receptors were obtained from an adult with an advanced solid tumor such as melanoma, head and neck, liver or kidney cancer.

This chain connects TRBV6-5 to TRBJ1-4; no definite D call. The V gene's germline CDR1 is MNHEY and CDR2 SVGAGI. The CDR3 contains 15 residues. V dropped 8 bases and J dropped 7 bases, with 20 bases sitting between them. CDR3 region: CASGGEEGSGEKLFF. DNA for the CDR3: TGTGCCAGCGGAGGAGAGGAGGGTTCCGGTGAAAAACTGTTTTTT.

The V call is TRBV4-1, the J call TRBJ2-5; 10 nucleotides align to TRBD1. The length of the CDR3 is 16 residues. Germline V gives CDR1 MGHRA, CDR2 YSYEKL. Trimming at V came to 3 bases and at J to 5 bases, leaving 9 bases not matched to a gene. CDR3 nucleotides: TGCGCCAGCAGCCAGAGCCTCGGGACAGGGGATGAGACCCAGTACTTC. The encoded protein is CASSQSLGTGDETQYF.

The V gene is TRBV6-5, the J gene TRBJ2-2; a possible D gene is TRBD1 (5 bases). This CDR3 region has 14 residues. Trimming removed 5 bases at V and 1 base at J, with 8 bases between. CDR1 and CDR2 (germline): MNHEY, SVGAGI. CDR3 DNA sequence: TGTGCCAGCAGTAGGACACGGAACACCGGGGAGCTGTTTTTT. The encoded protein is CASSRTRNTGELFF.

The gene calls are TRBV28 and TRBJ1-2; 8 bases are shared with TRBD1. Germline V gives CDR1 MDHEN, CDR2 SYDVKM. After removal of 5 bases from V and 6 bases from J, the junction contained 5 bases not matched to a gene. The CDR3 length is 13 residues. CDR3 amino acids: CASSRQGINGYTF. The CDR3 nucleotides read TGTGCCAGCAGTCGACAGGGGATCAATGGCTACACCTTC.

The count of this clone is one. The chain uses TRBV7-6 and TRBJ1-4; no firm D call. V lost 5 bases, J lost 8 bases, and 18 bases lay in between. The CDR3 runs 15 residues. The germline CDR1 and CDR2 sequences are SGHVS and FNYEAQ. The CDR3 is CASSSPLGTGEKLFF. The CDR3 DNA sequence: TGTGCCAGCAGCAGCCCCCTAGGAACTGGGGAAAAACTGTTTTTT.

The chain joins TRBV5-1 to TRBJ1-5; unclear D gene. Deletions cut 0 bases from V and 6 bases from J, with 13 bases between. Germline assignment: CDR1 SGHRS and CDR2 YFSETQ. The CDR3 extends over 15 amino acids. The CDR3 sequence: CASSLGSGLGQPQHF. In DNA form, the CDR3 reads TGCGCCAGCAGCTTGGGGAGCGGCTTAGGTCAGCCCCAGCATTTT.

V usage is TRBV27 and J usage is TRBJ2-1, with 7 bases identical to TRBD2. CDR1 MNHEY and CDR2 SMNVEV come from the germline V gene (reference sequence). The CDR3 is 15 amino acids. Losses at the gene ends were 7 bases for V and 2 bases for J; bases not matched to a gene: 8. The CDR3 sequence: CASTRAGEAYNEQFF. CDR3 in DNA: TGTGCCAGCACGAGGGCGGGAGAGGCCTACAATGAGCAGTTCTTC.

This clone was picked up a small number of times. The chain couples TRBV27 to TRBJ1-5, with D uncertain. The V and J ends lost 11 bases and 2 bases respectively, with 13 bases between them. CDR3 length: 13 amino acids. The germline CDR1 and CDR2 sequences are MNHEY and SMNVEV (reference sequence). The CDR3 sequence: CASRRRGNQPQHF. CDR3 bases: TGTGCCTCCCGACGGCGGGGCAATCAGCCCCAGCATTTT.

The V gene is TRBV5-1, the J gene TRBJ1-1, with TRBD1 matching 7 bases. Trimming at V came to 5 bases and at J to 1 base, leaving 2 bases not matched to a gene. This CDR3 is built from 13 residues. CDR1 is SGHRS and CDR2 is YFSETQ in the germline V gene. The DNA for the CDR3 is TGCGCCAGCAGGGGACAGACGAACACTGAAGCTTTCTTT. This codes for CASRGQTNTEAFF. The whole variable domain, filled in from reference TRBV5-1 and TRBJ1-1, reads KAGVTQTPRYLIKTRGQQVTLSCSPISGHRSVSWYQQTPGQGLQFLFEYFSETQRNKGNFPGRFSGRQFSNSRSEMNVSTLELGDSALYLCASRGQTNTEAFFGQGTRLTVV.

The CDR3 sequence: CASSYSRDSVYEQYF. CDR3 DNA sequence: TGTGCCAGCAGTTACTCGCGGGACAGTGTCTACGAGCAGTACTTC. The V gene is TRBV6-6, the J gene TRBJ2-7; D perhaps matches TRBD1 (7 bases). V was pared by 0 bases and J by 3 bases, with 12 bases between. Germline values: CDR1 MNHNY, CDR2 SVGAGI (reference sequence). The CDR3 loop spans 15 amino acids.

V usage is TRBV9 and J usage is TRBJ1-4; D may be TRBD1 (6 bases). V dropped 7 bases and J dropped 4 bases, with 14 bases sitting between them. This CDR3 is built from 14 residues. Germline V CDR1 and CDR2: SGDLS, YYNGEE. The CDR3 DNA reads TGTGCCAGCCGCCGGGACACCAGTAATGAAAAACTGTTTTTT. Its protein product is CASRRDTSNEKLFF.